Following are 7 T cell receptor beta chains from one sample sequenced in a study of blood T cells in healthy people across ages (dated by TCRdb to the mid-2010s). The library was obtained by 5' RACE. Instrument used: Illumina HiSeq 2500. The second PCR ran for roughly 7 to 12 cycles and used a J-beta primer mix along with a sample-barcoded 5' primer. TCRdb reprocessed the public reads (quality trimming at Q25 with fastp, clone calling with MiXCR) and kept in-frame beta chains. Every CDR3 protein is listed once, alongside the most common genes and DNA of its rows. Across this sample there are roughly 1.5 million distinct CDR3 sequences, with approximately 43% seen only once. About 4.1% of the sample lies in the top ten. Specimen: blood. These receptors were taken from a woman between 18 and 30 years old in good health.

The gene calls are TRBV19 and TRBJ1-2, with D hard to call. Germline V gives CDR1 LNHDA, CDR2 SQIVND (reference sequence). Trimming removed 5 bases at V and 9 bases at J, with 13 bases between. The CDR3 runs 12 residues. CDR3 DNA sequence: TGTGCCAGTAGTCCCGACTTAGATAGCTACACCTTC. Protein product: CASSPDLDSYTF.

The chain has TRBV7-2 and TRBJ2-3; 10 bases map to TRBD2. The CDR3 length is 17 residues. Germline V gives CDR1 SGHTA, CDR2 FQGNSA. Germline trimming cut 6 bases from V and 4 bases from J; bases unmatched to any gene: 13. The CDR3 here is CASRISGGPGAPDTQYF. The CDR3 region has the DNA TGTGCCAGCAGAATTAGCGGGGGGCCGGGGGCCCCAGATACGCAGTATTTT.

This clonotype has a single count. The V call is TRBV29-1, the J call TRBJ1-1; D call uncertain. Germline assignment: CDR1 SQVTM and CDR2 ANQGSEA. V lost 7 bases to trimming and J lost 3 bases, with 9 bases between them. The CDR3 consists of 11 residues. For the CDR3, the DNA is TGCAGCGGGTGGGGAGACACTGAAGCTTTCTTT. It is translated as CSGWGDTEAFF.

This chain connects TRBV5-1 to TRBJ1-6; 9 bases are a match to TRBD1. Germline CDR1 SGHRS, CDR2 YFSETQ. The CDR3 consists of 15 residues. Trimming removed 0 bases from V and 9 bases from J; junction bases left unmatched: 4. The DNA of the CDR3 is TGCGCCAGCAGCTTGGGACAGGGGGGCGGTTCACCCCTCCACTTT. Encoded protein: CASSLGQGGGSPLHF.

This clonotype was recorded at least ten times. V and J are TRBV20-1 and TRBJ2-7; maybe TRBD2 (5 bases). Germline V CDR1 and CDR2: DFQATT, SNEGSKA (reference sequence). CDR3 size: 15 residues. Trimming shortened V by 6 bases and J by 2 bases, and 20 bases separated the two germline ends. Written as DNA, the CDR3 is TGCAGTGCAGCGCGGAGCGGCGGTCTTGCCTACGAGCAGTACTTC. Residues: CSAARSGGLAYEQYF.

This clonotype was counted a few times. CDR3: CASPPRDSLTINEQFF. CDR3 nucleotide sequence: TGTGCCAGCCCCCCCCGCGACTCCTTGACAATTAATGAGCAGTTCTTC. The rearrangement links TRBV2 to TRBJ2-1; D uncertain. CDR1 is SNHLY and CDR2 is FYNNEI in the germline V gene. The CDR3 covers 16 residues. Trimming took off 8 bases at V and 7 bases at J, with 24 bases between the two ends. Looking up the rest from reference TRBV2 and TRBJ2-1 gives the full variable domain: EPEVTQTPSHQVTQMGQEVILRCVPISNHLYFYWYRQILGQKVEFLVSFYNNEISEKSEIFDDQFSVERPDGSNFTLKIRSTKLEDSAMYFCASPPRDSLTINEQFFGPGTRLTVL.

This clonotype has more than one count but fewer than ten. This chain's CDR3 is CASSQSLAYEQYF. Written as DNA, the CDR3 is TGCGCCAGCAGCCAATCGCTGGCCTACGAGCAGTACTTC. V usage is TRBV4-1 and J usage is TRBJ2-7; D gene ambiguous. The CDR3 contains 13 residues. CDR1 and CDR2 (germline): MGHRA, YSYEKL. With 2 bases removed from V and 2 bases from J, the gap between germline ends came to 7 bases.